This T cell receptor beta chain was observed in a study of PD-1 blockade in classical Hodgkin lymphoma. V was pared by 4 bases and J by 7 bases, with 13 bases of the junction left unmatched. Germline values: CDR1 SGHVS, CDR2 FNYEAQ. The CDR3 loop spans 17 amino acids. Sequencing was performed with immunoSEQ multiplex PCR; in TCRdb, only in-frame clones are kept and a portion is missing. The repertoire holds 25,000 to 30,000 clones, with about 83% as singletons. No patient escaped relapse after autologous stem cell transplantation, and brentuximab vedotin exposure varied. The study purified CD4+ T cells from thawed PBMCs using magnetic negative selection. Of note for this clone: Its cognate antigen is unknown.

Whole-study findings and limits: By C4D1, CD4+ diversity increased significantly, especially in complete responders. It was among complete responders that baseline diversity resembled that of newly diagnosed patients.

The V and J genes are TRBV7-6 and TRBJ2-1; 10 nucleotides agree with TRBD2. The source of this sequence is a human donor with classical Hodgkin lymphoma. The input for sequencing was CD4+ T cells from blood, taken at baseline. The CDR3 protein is CASSSNPGTSGANEQFF. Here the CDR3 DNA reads TGTGCCAGCAGCTCAAATCCCGGCACTAGCGGGGCTAATGAGCAGTTCTTC.